This T cell receptor beta chain derives from a study of T-cell memory formation after mild COVID-19. As for the study in general: TCR clusters mostly belonged to single donors.

From 5'RACE with constant-segment primers came TCR alpha and TCR beta cDNA libraries that carried sample barcodes and UMIs. TCRdb re-analysed the 5' RACE reads in MiXCR, keeping a single row per CDR3 protein. This table holds 250,000 to 400,000 distinct CDR3 sequences, 14% found once. Study-level findings and limits: Detection of some responders pre-infection suggested pre-existing cross-reactive memory T cells participated. Clones that shrank (day 15 to 85) were balanced CD4/CD8, whereas later expanders leaned CD4+.

This CDR3 comprises 17 residues. As regards this clonotype: The antigen remains undetermined.

This chain joins TRBV3-2 and TRBJ1-6. TRBV3-2 represents a pseudogene. The clonotype originates from a man younger than 30 who had mild COVID-19 (a few samples of this study predate the infection). Cell type and time point are not known. Input material: PBMCs or a T cell subset sorted from them (not recorded which). The CDR3 region is CASSRSKVLRSNSPLHF. For the CDR3, the DNA is TGTGCCAGCAGCCGAAGTAAGGTCCTACGGAGTAATTCACCCCTCCACTTT.